One and the same sample provided the 22 T cell receptor beta chains below, sequenced in a study of blood T cell repertoires in COVID-19 (dated by TCRdb to between 2020 and 2021). Libraries came from the immunoSEQ multiplex PCR assay. This immuneACCESS table, as held by TCRdb, lists in-frame sequences with V and J called but not all clones. Of the missing ones, under half trace to an unresolved V gene in checked studies; the others have no known cause. Counted in this sample were about 50,000 clones; approximately 85% of them appeared once. The ten largest clones add up to approximately 2.1% of the sample. The specimen sequenced was peripheral blood. Receptors were obtained from a woman between 55 and 75 years old with acute or convalescent COVID-19.

The CDR3 sequence is CASSRDRLYYNEQFF. CDR3 DNA sequence: TGTGCCAGCAGCCGTGACCGACTCTACTACAATGAGCAGTTCTTC. The rearrangement uses TRBV7-9 and TRBJ2-1, with D unresolved. Germline lookup yields CDR1 SEHNR and CDR2 FQNEAQ (reference sequence). This CDR3 has 15 residues. The germline V and J ends were trimmed by 5 bases and 3 bases, with 14 bases remaining between them.

V usage is TRBV7-2 and J usage is TRBJ2-7, with TRBD2 identical over 11 bases. The CDR3 has 15 amino acids. Looked up from germline, CDR1 is SGHTA and CDR2 is FQGNSA. Trimming removed 5 bases from V and 7 bases from J; junction bases left unmatched: 10. CDR3 in amino acids: CASSPIAGGPWEQYF. CDR3 sequence (DNA): TGTGCCAGCAGCCCAATAGCGGGAGGGCCTTGGGAGCAGTACTTC.

The chain joins TRBV13 to TRBJ2-1; 13 nucleotides match TRBD2. The trim removed 6 bases at V and 7 bases at J, leaving 9 bases unmatched. Germline V gene sequence: CDR1 PRHDT, CDR2 FYEKMQ (reference sequence). The CDR3 sequence is 16 residues long. The CDR3 bases are TGTGCCAGCAGACCCGTAGGGACTAGCGGGATTAATGAGCAGTTCTTC. It specifies CASRPVGTSGINEQFF.

The rearrangement joins TRBV20-1 to TRBJ2-7; no definite D call. Germline CDR1 is DFQATT and CDR2 is SNEGSKA (reference sequence). This CDR3 spans 12 amino acids. V was cut by 3 bases and J by 2 bases, with 8 bases left in between. CDR3 loop: CSASQSAYEQYF. Written as DNA, the CDR3 is TGCAGTGCTAGTCAAAGCGCCTACGAGCAGTACTTC.

The J gene is TRBJ1-1, the V gene TRBV4-2; no clear D. The V and J ends lost 0 bases and 10 bases respectively, with 12 bases between them. The germline V gene has CDR1 LGHNA and CDR2 YNFKEQ. The CDR3 is 13 amino acids. As DNA, the CDR3 is TGTGCCAGCAGCCAAGACGTGCGGGGAATAGCTTTCTTT. It is translated as CASSQDVRGIAFF.

The chain couples TRBV6-5 to TRBJ2-3, with 7 bases matching TRBD1. J lost 3 bases, V lost 10 bases, and 10 bases had no gene match. The CDR3 extends over 14 amino acids. Germline V gives CDR1 MNHEY, CDR2 SVGAGI. Here the CDR3 reads CATQPGTETDTQYF. Written as DNA, the CDR3 is TGTGCCACCCAGCCCGGGACAGAGACAGATACGCAGTATTTT.

This chain uses TRBV7-9 with TRBJ2-1; no firm D call. Germline V gene lookup returns CDR1 SEHNR and CDR2 FQNEAQ (reference sequence). The CDR3 consists of 12 residues. Deletions cut 4 bases from V and 6 bases from J, with 7 bases between. CDR3 bases: TGTGCCAGCAGCTCAAGCTTCAATGAGCAGTTCTTC. The encoded protein is CASSSSFNEQFF.

Only one count was recorded for this clone. The J gene is TRBJ1-6, the V gene TRBV7-2, with TRBD1 matching over 7 bases. Germline CDR1 and CDR2: SGHTA and FQGNSA. There are 12 residues in the CDR3. The trim removed 5 bases at V and 10 bases at J, leaving 2 bases unmatched. The CDR3 protein is CASSDRVSPLHF. The CDR3 bases are TGTGCCAGCAGCGACAGGGTGTCACCCCTCCACTTT.

V gene TRBV9 combines with J gene TRBJ1-1; D is possibly TRBD1 (5 bases). Trimming pared 0 bases from V and 5 bases from J, leaving 14 bases between. This CDR3 comprises 15 residues. CDR1 is SGDLS and CDR2 is YYNGEE in the germline V gene. The CDR3 protein is CASSVDPGKGTEAFF. The CDR3 bases are TGTGCCAGCAGCGTAGATCCAGGGAAGGGGACTGAAGCTTTCTTT.

This clone was detected only a few times. V is TRBV18 and J is TRBJ2-1; 9 bases map to TRBD1. J gave up 5 bases and V 0 bases, and 20 bases lay outside the gene matches. CDR3 length: 21 amino acids. CDR1 KGHSH and CDR2 LQKENI come from the germline V gene. CDR3: CASSPPIFRGQGPSRNNEQFF. The CDR3 DNA is TGTGCCAGCTCACCACCGATTTTCAGGGGACAGGGCCCTTCCCGTAACAATGAGCAGTTCTTC.

The V call is TRBV30, the J call TRBJ1-6; D unresolved. The germline CDR1 and CDR2 sequences are GTSNPN and SVGIG (reference sequence). Trimming removed 6 bases from V and 0 bases from J, with 15 bases in between. This CDR3 is built from 16 residues. This chain's CDR3 is CACHPSRSSYNSPLHF. In DNA form, the CDR3 reads TGTGCCTGCCACCCTTCGCGGAGCTCCTATAATTCACCCCTCCACTTT.

This rearrangement joins TRBV5-6 to TRBJ1-2; D might be TRBD1 (6 bases). Per germline, CDR1 SGHDT and CDR2 YYEEEE. Trimming took off 1 base at V and 4 bases at J, with 11 bases between the two ends. The length of the CDR3 is 14 residues. Written as DNA, the CDR3 is TGTGCCAGCAGCTTGTCCCAGGGGACCTATGGCTACACCTTC. As protein: CASSLSQGTYGYTF. The variable domain in full, with the rest retrieved from reference TRBV5-6 and TRBJ1-2, is DAGVTQSPTHLIKTRGQQVTLRCSPKSGHDTVSWYQQALGQGPQFIFQYYEEEERQRGNFPDRFSGHQFPNYSSELNVNALLLGDSALYLCASSLSQGTYGYTFGSGTRLTVV.

V gene TRBV7-2 combines with J gene TRBJ2-5; the match to TRBD2 covers 8 bases. Trimming cost V 2 bases and J 3 bases; bases outside gene matches: 17. The CDR3 is made up of 19 amino acids. CDR1 is SGHTA and CDR2 is FQGNSA in the germline V gene. The CDR3 reads CASSLYGVIISREEETQYF. CDR3 coding DNA: TGTGCCAGCAGCTTATATGGTGTTATAATTTCGCGGGAGGAAGAGACCCAGTACTTC.

The chain links TRBV6-6 to TRBJ2-5, with D maybe TRBD1 (5 bases). V shed 2 bases and J shed 5 bases, with 12 bases lying between them. CDR3 length: 14 amino acids. Germline CDR1 MNHNY, CDR2 SVGAGI (reference sequence). The CDR3 sequence is CASSYLGVGETQYF. CDR3 DNA: TGTGCCAGCAGTTACCTAGGGGTGGGGGAGACCCAGTACTTC.

The rearrangement links TRBV5-1 to TRBJ2-6, with TRBD1 identical over 7 bases. The germline gives CDR1 SGHRS, CDR2 YFSETQ. The junction had 5 bases not matched to a gene; V was cut back by 7 bases and J by 4 bases. The length of the CDR3 is 14 residues. As DNA, the CDR3 is TGCGCCAGCTCAGACAGGGCCGGGGCCAACGTCCTGACTTTC. It is translated as CASSDRAGANVLTF.

The CDR3 here is CASSRDRVTDTQYF. DNA for the CDR3: TGCGCCAGCAGCCGAGACAGGGTCACAGATACGCAGTATTTT. This chain links TRBV5-1 with TRBJ2-3; TRBD1 aligns across 7 bases. Germline values: CDR1 SGHRS, CDR2 YFSETQ. This CDR3 contains 14 residues. The V and J ends lost 4 bases and 2 bases, in that order; junction bases with no gene match: 4. Full variable domain (missing parts from reference TRBV5-1 and TRBJ2-3): KAGVTQTPRYLIKTRGQQVTLSCSPISGHRSVSWYQQTPGQGLQFLFEYFSETQRNKGNFPGRFSGRQFSNSRSEMNVSTLELGDSALYLCASSRDRVTDTQYFGPGTRLTVL.

The V gene is TRBV7-2, the J gene TRBJ2-5; D not resolved. CDR1 and CDR2 from the germline V gene are SGHTA and FQGNSA. The CDR3 length is 13 residues. The germline V and J ends were trimmed by 2 bases and 1 base, with 5 bases remaining between them. The CDR3 is CASSLISQETQYF. The CDR3 DNA is TGTGCCAGCAGCTTAATCAGCCAAGAGACCCAGTACTTC.

Comment on this clone: The junction does not match germline at one end; this may be a read error. The rearrangement links TRBV4-2 to TRBJ2-2; a possible D gene is TRBD2 (6 bases). CDR3 length equals 16 residues. Germline CDR1 LGHNA, CDR2 YNFKEQ. CDR3 DNA: TGTGCCAGCAGCCAAGATGGGCTAGCGAACGCCGGGGAGCTGTTTTTT. It encodes CASSQDGLANAGELFF.

The rearrangement uses TRBV5-1 and TRBJ2-3; the D is unclear. The CDR3 loop spans 12 amino acids. With 2 bases removed from V and 3 bases from J, the gap between germline ends came to 4 bases. Germline values: CDR1 SGHRS, CDR2 YFSETQ. CDR3 protein: CASSFLTDTQYF. CDR3 DNA sequence: TGCGCCAGCAGCTTTCTAACAGATACGCAGTATTTT.

This rearrangement joins TRBV5-4 to TRBJ1-1, with 11 positions matching TRBD1. Trimming cost V 4 bases and J 3 bases; bases outside gene matches: 5. The CDR3 runs to 15 residues. CDR1 SGHNT and CDR2 YYREEE come from the germline V gene (reference sequence). The CDR3 loop reads CASSRDRGTYTEAFF. CDR3 nucleotides: TGTGCCAGCAGCCGGGACAGGGGGACTTACACTGAAGCTTTCTTT.

V usage is TRBV19 and J usage is TRBJ1-2; the match to TRBD1 covers 9 bases. V was pared by 9 bases and J by 6 bases, with 17 bases of the junction left unmatched. CDR1 is LNHDA, CDR2 SQIVND, per germline (reference sequence). The CDR3 sequence is 16 residues long. The CDR3: CASREYGTGIMNGYTF. The CDR3 DNA reads TGTGCCAGCAGAGAATACGGGACAGGGATTATGAATGGCTACACCTTC.

The rearrangement joins TRBV5-8 to TRBJ2-1; D unresolved. With 2 bases removed from V and 8 bases from J, the gap between germline ends came to 14 bases. The CDR3 extends over 14 amino acids. Germline CDR1 reads SGHTS; CDR2 reads YDEGEE. CDR3 bases: TGTGCCAGCAGCTTTCATACCGCGCAGGATGAGCAGTTCTTC. As protein: CASSFHTAQDEQFF.